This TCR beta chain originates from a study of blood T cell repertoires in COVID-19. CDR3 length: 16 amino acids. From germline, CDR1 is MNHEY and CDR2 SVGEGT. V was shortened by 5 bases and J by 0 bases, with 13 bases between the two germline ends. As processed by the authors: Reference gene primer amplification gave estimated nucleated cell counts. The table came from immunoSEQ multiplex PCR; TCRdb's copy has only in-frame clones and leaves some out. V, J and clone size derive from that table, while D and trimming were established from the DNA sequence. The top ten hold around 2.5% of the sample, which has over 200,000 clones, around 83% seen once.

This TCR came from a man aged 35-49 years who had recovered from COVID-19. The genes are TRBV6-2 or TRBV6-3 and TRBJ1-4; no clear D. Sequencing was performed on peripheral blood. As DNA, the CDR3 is TGTGCCAGCAGTCCGAGTTCTTCTGCAACTAATGAAAAACTGTTTTTT. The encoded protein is CASSPSSSATNEKLFF.